The T cell receptor (beta chain) described here comes from a study of CD8 T cells in ankylosing spondylitis. This CDR3 spans 14 amino acids. Germline-derived CDR1 and CDR2 are SGHRS and YFSETQ. V was shortened by 0 bases and J by 4 bases, with 10 bases between the two germline ends. Study-level points and caveats: Reportedly, disease-linked clones are significantly enriched in ankylosing spondylitis patients' matched synovial fluid.

Making use of molecular barcodes, quantitative 5'-RACE generated TCR beta libraries. A single record per CDR3 protein comes from TCRdb applying MiXCR to the 5' RACE reads. The sample lists 35,000 to 45,000 distinct CDR3 sequences, approximately 10% occurring once. The sample holds many counts of this clonotype. Its antigen is unidentified. Sequenced: blood, either unsorted or a sorted T cell fraction (not recorded which). This chain uses TRBV5-1 with TRBJ2-5, with D tentatively TRBD2 (5 bases). The clonotype originates from a male donor with ankylosing spondylitis or in good health (not recorded which). CDR3 loop: CASSLGLLLETQYF. CDR3 bases: TGCGCCAGCAGCTTGGGACTACTACTAGAGACCCAGTACTTC.